This is a list of T cell receptor beta chains from one sample in a study of cytomegalovirus exposure and HLA in healthy donors. Sequencing was performed with immunoSEQ multiplex PCR; in TCRdb, only in-frame clones are kept and a portion is missing. The sample has 95,000 to 150,000 clones, 60% to 85% seen once. Sequencing was done on a sample of PBMCs. These receptors all come from a man in his thirties or forties in good health and CMV-seronegative. Each CDR3 is given with its conserved first and last residue. D genes are given only for firm matches. Only part of the rows carry a size: once, few, many, or a class if the clone is expanded.

>-|TRBJ2-1|TRBV7-9|16|TRBD2
TGTGCCAGCAGTGGACTAGCGGGAGTCGTTAGCAATGAGCAGTTCTTC
CASSGLAGVVSNEQFF
>-|TRBJ2-5|TRBV6-1|10|-
TGTGCCAGCAGTCGAGAGACCCAGTACTTC
CASSRETQYF
>few|TRBJ1-6|TRBV6-5|13|-
TGTGCCAGCAGGACAGTCCCTCCATCACCCCTCCACTTT
CASRTVPPSPLHF
>-|TRBJ1-5|TRBV9|13|-
TGTGCCAGCAGCGTAGATGAGGTTCAGCCCCAGCATTTT
CASSVDEVQPQHF
>once|TRBJ1-2|TRBV18|13|-
TGTGCCAGCTCACCTGCGACTATCTATGGCTACACCTTC
CASSPATIYGYTF
>-|TRBJ2-1|TRBV6-1|15|TRBD2
TGTGCCAGCAGACCGAGCGGGGGCGCCTACAATGAGCAGTTCTTC
CASRPSGGAYNEQFF
>-|TRBJ2-2|TRBV9|18|TRBD2
TGTGCCAGCAGCGTAAGGACTAGCGGGAGCGCGGACACCGGGGAGCTGTTTTTT
CASSVRTSGSADTGELFF
>-|TRBJ2-1|TRBV30|16|TRBD2
TGTGCCTGGAGTGCCCTTAGCGGGGCCCCCCACAATGAGCAGTTCTTC
CAWSALSGAPHNEQFF
>-|TRBJ2-3|TRBV19|15|-
TGTGCCAGTAACCTTGCCAGTTCTAGCACAGATACGCAGTATTTT
CASNLASSSTDTQYF
>-|TRBJ1-6|TRBV6-5|15|TRBD1
TGTGCCAGCAGTCGGGGGACAGGGAAGAATTCACCCCTCCACTTT
CASSRGTGKNSPLHF
>-|TRBJ2-5|TRBV7-2|13|-
TGTGCCAGCAGCGAAATCAGGGGAGAGACCCAGTACTTC
CASSEIRGETQYF
>-|TRBJ2-1|TRBV5-1|16|TRBD2
TGCGCCAGCAGCTTCACGCGGGGGGACTCCTACAATGAGCAGTTCTTC
CASSFTRGDSYNEQFF
>medium-sized|TRBJ1-5|TRBV27|13|-
TGCGCCAGCGGGGAGGTTTTCAATCAGCCCCAGCATTTT
CASGEVFNQPQHF
>-|TRBJ2-3|TRBV10-3|17|TRBD1
TGTGCCATCAGGGGTCACCCTGGGACAGATGGAACAGATACGCAGTATTTT
CAIRGHPGTDGTDTQYF
>once|TRBJ1-2|TRBV30|14|-
TGTGCCTGGAGCCGACCGGGGGGCGCGGGTGGCTACACCTTC
CAWSRPGGAGGYTF
>-|TRBJ2-3|TRBV28|14|-
TGTGCCAGCAGTTCTCAGGGGTTCTCAGATACGCAGTATTTT
CASSSQGFSDTQYF
>-|TRBJ2-7|TRBV5-1|15|-
TGCGCCAGCAGCTTGGACAATTCCCGGTCGGGGGAGCAGTACTTC
CASSLDNSRSGEQYF
>-|TRBJ2-5|TRBV19|16|TRBD2
TGTGCCAGTAGTATAGGACGGCCGGGACTAGCCGAGACCCAGTACTTC
CASSIGRPGLAETQYF
>-|TRBJ2-2|TRBV30|15|-
TGTGCCTGGAGTGTAGTGGGGCCGAACACCGGGGAGCTGTTTTTT
CAWSVVGPNTGELFF
>-|TRBJ2-2|TRBV7-6|16|TRBD2
TGTGCCAGCAGCTCCAGCGGGGGGGCGTTCAGAGGGGAGCTGTTTTTT
CASSSSGGAFRGELFF
>-|TRBJ1-1|TRBV30|12|TRBD1
TGTGCCTGGAGTGTACAGGGGACTGAAGCTTTCTTT
CAWSVQGTEAFF
>-|TRBJ2-3|TRBV19|15|TRBD2
TGTGCCAGTAGCAGGACTAGCGGCGAACTGGATACGCAGTATTTT
CASSRTSGELDTQYF